Below are 16 T cell receptor beta chains sequenced from a single sample in a study of shared clonotypes between healthy human individuals. Generated by immunoSEQ multiplex PCR, the TCRdb table keeps only in-frame clones and is missing some. The sample shows fewer than 1.6 million clones, about 98.5% of them seen only once. Sequenced material: naive CD4+ T cells sorted from blood. Subset defined: CD45RA+ positively selected. These receptors were collected from a young man in good health.

This sequence joins TRBV15 and TRBJ2-5; tentative D call: TRBD1 (6 bases). CDR1 and CDR2 from the germline V gene are LNHNV and YYDKDF (reference sequence). The CDR3 spans 14 residues. Deletions cut 5 bases from V and 3 bases from J, with 13 bases between. For the CDR3, the DNA is TGTGCCACCAGCCGCCGGGACACGGAAGAGACCCAGTACTTC. It encodes CATSRRDTEETQYF.

CDR3 nucleotides: TGTGCCAGCTCACGGAACACGAGATTAGCGGCTAGCACAGATACGCAGTATTTT. It is translated as CASSRNTRLAASTDTQYF. This rearrangement joins TRBV18 to TRBJ2-3; D may be TRBD2 (6 bases). V lost 4 bases and J lost 0, with 20 bases in between. There are 18 residues in the CDR3. The V gene's germline CDR1 is KGHSH and CDR2 LQKENI.

The chain employs TRBV28 and TRBJ1-5; perhaps TRBD1 as D (5 bases). The ends were cut back, 8 bases at V and 0 bases at J, with 17 bases in the middle. The CDR3 has 16 residues. Per the germline V gene, CDR1 is MDHEN and CDR2 is SYDVKM. As DNA, the CDR3 is TGTGCCAGCGCCACCTTGGGGCACCCTAGCAATCAGCCCCAGCATTTT. This sequence encodes CASATLGHPSNQPQHF.

V is TRBV9 and J is TRBJ1-2, with 9 bases that match TRBD1. V was clipped by 1 base and J by 7 bases; unmatched bases: 2. CDR1 is SGDLS, CDR2 YYNGEE, per germline. This CDR3 has 13 residues. CDR3 sequence: CASSVQGQGGYTF. In DNA form, the CDR3 reads TGTGCCAGCAGCGTACAGGGACAGGGTGGCTACACCTTC.

This chain connects TRBV28 to TRBJ2-7; TRBD2 is a possible D gene (5 bases). CDR1 and CDR2 from the germline V gene are MDHEN and SYDVKM. The CDR3 has 14 amino acids. V lost 2 bases and J 3 bases, leaving 11 bases between the germline ends. CDR3 sequence reads: CASSLESGIYEQYF. CDR3 nucleotide sequence: TGTGCCAGCAGTTTAGAGTCGGGAATCTACGAGCAGTACTTC. Together with reference TRBV28 and TRBJ2-7, the CDR3 gives the full variable domain: DVKVTQSSRYLVKRTGEKVFLECVQDMDHENMFWYRQDPGLGLRLIYFSYDVKMKEKGDIPEGYSVSREKKERFSLILESASTNQTSMYLCASSLESGIYEQYFGPGTRLTVT.

This clone was recorded once. The rearrangement uses TRBV18 and TRBJ2-1; TRBD2 matches 7 bases. The CDR3 has 16 residues. J was trimmed by 3 bases and V by 4 bases; bases with no gene match: 9. Germline lookup yields CDR1 KGHSH and CDR2 LQKENI. This chain's CDR3 is CASSRREGGSYNEQFF. The CDR3 coding sequence is TGTGCCAGCTCACGAAGGGAAGGCGGGAGCTACAATGAGCAGTTCTTC.

This clone was counted a single time. This sequence joins TRBV28 and TRBJ2-7; 8 nucleotides align to TRBD1. The CDR3 extends over 13 amino acids. Germline V lookup: CDR1 MDHEN, CDR2 SYDVKM. V lost 7 bases to trimming and J lost 1 base; unmatched junction nucleotides: 3. CDR3 amino acids: CASKDRESYEQYF. Here the CDR3 DNA reads TGTGCCAGCAAGGACAGGGAATCCTACGAGCAGTACTTC.

V usage is TRBV2 and J usage is TRBJ2-7; 7 nucleotides line up with TRBD1. The CDR3 is 17 amino acids. V lost 2 bases and J lost 0; bases outside the gene matches: 10. Germline CDR1 SNHLY, CDR2 FYNNEI. This CDR3 is CASSERFRQGSSYEQYF. The CDR3 DNA follows: TGTGCCAGCAGTGAACGGTTCCGACAGGGTAGCTCCTACGAGCAGTACTTC.

V usage is TRBV9 and J usage is TRBJ2-1; TRBD1 might be the D (5 bases). V dropped 0 bases and J dropped 4 bases, with 8 bases sitting between them. This CDR3 is built from 14 residues. Germline assignment: CDR1 SGDLS and CDR2 YYNGEE. The CDR3 protein is CASSVADKYNEQFF. The CDR3 DNA sequence: TGTGCCAGCAGCGTAGCGGACAAATACAATGAGCAGTTCTTC.

This rearrangement joins TRBV4-1 to TRBJ2-3; D ambiguous. The CDR3 runs 14 residues. Germline CDR1 and CDR2: MGHRA and YSYEKL. The germline V and J ends were trimmed by 5 bases and 4 bases, with 13 bases remaining between them. In nucleotides, the CDR3 is TGCGCCAGCAGCTCGACCTCGTTGGCAGATACGCAGTATTTT. Protein: CASSSTSLADTQYF.

This rearrangement joins TRBV7-9 to TRBJ1-1; possibly TRBD1 for D (5 bases). CDR1 and CDR2 from the germline V gene are SEHNR and FQNEAQ (reference sequence). The V end lost 2 bases, the J end lost 4 bases, and 14 bases lay between the germline ends. The CDR3 sequence is 15 residues long. The CDR3 sequence is CASSLRSGGVTEAFF. The CDR3 bases are TGTGCCAGCAGCTTACGGTCCGGGGGAGTCACTGAAGCTTTCTTT.

The DNA of the CDR3 is TGTGCCTGGAGTGACCCTTACGGCTCCTACGAGCAGTACTTC. This gives the protein CAWSDPYGSYEQYF. The chain couples TRBV30 to TRBJ2-7; D gene unclear. The CDR3 loop spans 14 amino acids. CDR1 is GTSNPN and CDR2 is SVGIG in the germline V gene (reference sequence). Trimming cost V 1 base and J 0 bases, with 10 bases left between them.

This clone was seen only once. The chain combines TRBV27 with TRBJ2-1; 7 bases are shared with TRBD2. With V trimmed by 7 bases and J by 2 bases, 11 bases remained unmatched. In germline, CDR1 is MNHEY, CDR2 SMNVEV (reference sequence). CDR3 size: 16 residues. The CDR3 here is CASKSFKRGPYNEQFF. CDR3 coding DNA: TGTGCCAGCAAATCCTTCAAGCGGGGACCCTACAATGAGCAGTTCTTC.

The chain combines TRBV4-3 with TRBJ2-1; D remains ambiguous. The CDR3 runs 16 residues. From germline, CDR1 is LGHNA and CDR2 YSLEER. The V end lost 3 bases, the J end lost 3 bases, and 15 bases lay between the germline ends. Here the CDR3 DNA reads TGCGCCAGCAGCCAGGGTCCCAGTTCCGTCTACAATGAGCAGTTCTTC. Translated, it gives CASSQGPSSVYNEQFF.

The count of this clone is one. The gene calls are TRBV9 and TRBJ2-1, with D tentatively TRBD1 (6 bases). The V and J ends lost 5 bases and 0 bases respectively, with 18 bases between them. This CDR3 region has 17 residues. Germline V gives CDR1 SGDLS, CDR2 YYNGEE. This CDR3 is CASSLGASRLSYNEQFF. The CDR3 bases are TGTGCCAGCAGTCTGGGGGCTAGCCGACTCTCCTACAATGAGCAGTTCTTC.

Concerning this clone itself: The sample contains more than one DNA sequence encoding this CDR3. The chain has TRBV5-1 and TRBJ2-2; D call uncertain. Germline V gene lookup returns CDR1 SGHRS and CDR2 YFSETQ. V lost 1 base, J lost 1 base, and 5 bases lay in between. The CDR3 has 14 residues. The CDR3: CASSLPRNTGELFF. The CDR3, as DNA: TGCGCCAGCAGCTTGCCTAGGAACACCGGGGAGCTGTTTTTT.